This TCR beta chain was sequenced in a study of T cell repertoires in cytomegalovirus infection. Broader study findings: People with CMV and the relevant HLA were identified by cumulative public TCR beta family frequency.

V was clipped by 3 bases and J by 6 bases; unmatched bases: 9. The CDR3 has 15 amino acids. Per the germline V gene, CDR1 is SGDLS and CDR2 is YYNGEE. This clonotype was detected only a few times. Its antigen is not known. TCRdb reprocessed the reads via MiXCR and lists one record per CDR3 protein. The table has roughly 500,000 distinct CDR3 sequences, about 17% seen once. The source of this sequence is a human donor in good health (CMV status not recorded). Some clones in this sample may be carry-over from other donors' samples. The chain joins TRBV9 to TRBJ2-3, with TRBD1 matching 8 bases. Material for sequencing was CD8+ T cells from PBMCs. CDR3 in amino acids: CASSAWDRKSDTQYF. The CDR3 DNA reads TGTGCCAGCAGCGCCTGGGACAGGAAATCTGATACGCAGTATTTT.